This T cell receptor (beta chain) was retrieved from a study of blood T cell repertoires in COVID-19. Study in general: Spain, Italy and the United States supplied samples that represented acute and convalescent COVID-19. The cDNA or gDNA used as material had been derived from T cells, B-cell-depleted T cells, or PBMCs.

Germline V gives CDR1 SEHNR, CDR2 FQNEAQ (reference sequence). With 7 bases clipped from V and 3 bases from J, the junction kept 6 bases outside the gene matches. This CDR3 region has 13 residues. Sequenced by immunoSEQ multiplex PCR; TCRdb stores in-frame clones only, minus some. The profile covers under 250,000 clones, with just over 90% appearing a single time and roughly 1.2% taken by the ten largest. Sample: peripheral blood. This chain uses TRBV7-9 with TRBJ2-7, with 7 bases identical to TRBD2. The clonotype originates from a man under 40 with acute or convalescent COVID-19. For the CDR3, the DNA is TGTGCCAGCACCTGGGGGGGGGACTACGAGCAGTACTTC. This translates into CASTWGGDYEQYF.